This T cell receptor (beta chain) was sequenced during a study of blood T cell repertoires in COVID-19 (dated by TCRdb to 2020 to 2022). Regarding the research as a whole: Samples covering the acute and convalescent phases of COVID-19 were provided by collaborators in the United States, Italy and Spain. HLA class I and class II types, where available, came from metadata supplied by the sample provider rather than from assay-based typing. Nearly every sample came with metadata listing a de-identified subject ID, COVID-19 status, age in years and sex. The samples were drawn from the first 160 participants of the ongoing ImmuneRACE study and from under 1,500 subjects provided by 6 global collaborators. A freely available public database, intended as a resource for researchers studying the immune response to SARS-CoV-2, is where the repertoires were released. The prospective study material was composed of cDNA or gDNA derived from T cells, B-cell-depleted T cells, or PBMCs. The dataset comprised deeply sampled blood TCRbeta repertoires from subjects exposed to, actively infected with, or recovered from COVID-19.

TCRbeta CDR3 regions were amplified from genomic DNA using the immunoSEQ Assay, a bias-controlled multiplex PCR. In the paper's pipeline: The number of nucleated cells in each sample was estimated from the amplification of reference gene primers within the assay. To quantify the absolute abundance of each unique TCRbeta CDR3 rearrangement, sequence reads were collapsed and filtered. For each sample, productive Simpson clonality was calculated by taking the square root of Simpson's diversity index across productive rearrangements. Held by TCRdb, this immuneACCESS table contains in-frame sequences only and omits some clones. Under half of the omission traces to an unresolved V gene where checked; the cause of the rest is unknown. V, J and clone size are taken as reported in that table, and D and trimming were inferred from the DNA itself. Across this sample there are some 250,000 clones, with approximately 85% seen only once. The biggest ten clones account for under 2.5% of the sample.

Participants in the prospective study were enrolled through a virtual design, were aged roughly 18 to 95 years, and lived in fewer than 30 United States geographic areas. In the prospective study, participants were assigned to cohorts based on the clinical history participants reported in a screening survey and a study questionnaire. Recovered participants in ImmuneRACE Cohort 3 were defined as having two consecutive negative NP/OP PCR tests, clearance from a healthcare professional, or resolution of symptoms. Mobile phlebotomists in the prospective study collected whole blood, serum and a nasopharyngeal or oropharyngeal swab from every participant. Prospective study participants could optionally give additional blood draws and questionnaires over a roughly 2-month period. Prospective study blood samples were shipped either frozen or at room temperature before DNA extraction. V and J are trimmed by 2 bases and 0 bases, and the gene matches miss 7 bases of the junction. CDR1 and CDR2 were assigned from the germline V gene as SGHRS and YFSETQ. Spanning cysteine to phenylalanine, the CDR3 consists of 19 amino acids. The CDR3 DNA has 57 bases and is translated from base 1.

The study at large found these results: How much clinical and demographic metadata was included differed by source and by participant, and the metadata was provided uncurated.

In this sample, this clone turned up once. The antigen it binds to is not known. Per-nucleotide qualities are absent, and no much larger clonotype sits a single base away. The sequence derives from a woman in her 50s who had recovered from COVID-19. Rearrangement joined TRBV5-1 to TRBJ2-1; TRBD2 aligns with 14 central bases. Sequenced: PBMCs or T cells enriched from blood (not recorded which). The nucleotide sequence is given as TGCGCCAGCAGCTTCCGACTAGCGGGAGGGCCGAGCTCCTACAATGAGCAGTTCTTC. It codes for CASSFRLAGGPSSYNEQFF.